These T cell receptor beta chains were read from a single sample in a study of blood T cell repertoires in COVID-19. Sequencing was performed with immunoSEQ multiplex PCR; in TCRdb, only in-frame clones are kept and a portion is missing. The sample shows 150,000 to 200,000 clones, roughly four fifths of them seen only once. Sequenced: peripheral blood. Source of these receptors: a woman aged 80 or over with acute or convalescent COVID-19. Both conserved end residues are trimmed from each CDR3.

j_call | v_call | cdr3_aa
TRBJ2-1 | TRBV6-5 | ASSRGQGYNEQF
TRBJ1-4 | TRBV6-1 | ASSDPSYREGEKLF
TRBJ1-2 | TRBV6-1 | ASSEPGQGIYGYT
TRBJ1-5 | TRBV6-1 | ASSGRDRYISGNQPQH
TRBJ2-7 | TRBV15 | ATSRVAGAYEQY
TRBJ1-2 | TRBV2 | ASSGTDYGYT
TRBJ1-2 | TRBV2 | ASSGRGPYGYT
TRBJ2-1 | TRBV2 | ASSATSGRAEEQF
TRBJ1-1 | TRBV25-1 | ASSHPLGRGSSTEAF
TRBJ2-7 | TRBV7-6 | ASSLGRGQVLRPDEQY
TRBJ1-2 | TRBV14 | ASSQDGPGGYGYT
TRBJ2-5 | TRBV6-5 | ASTLASQETQY
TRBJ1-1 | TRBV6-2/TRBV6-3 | ASSSVNTEAF
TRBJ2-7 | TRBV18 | ASSSSGQASYEQY
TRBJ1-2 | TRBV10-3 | AITGQPDLNYGYT
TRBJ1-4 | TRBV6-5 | ASSWRGQPNEKLF
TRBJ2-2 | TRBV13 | ASSLGAGELF
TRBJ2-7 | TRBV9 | ASSVGGGRTYEQY
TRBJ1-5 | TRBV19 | ASSMGQISNQPQH
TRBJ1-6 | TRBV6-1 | ASSGQGARPYNSPLH
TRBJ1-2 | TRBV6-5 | ASRGHLLDGYT
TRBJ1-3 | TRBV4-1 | ASSQGGTATIY
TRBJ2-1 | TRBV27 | ASSLSGLVSYNEQF
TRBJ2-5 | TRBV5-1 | ASSLAAGLQEIQY
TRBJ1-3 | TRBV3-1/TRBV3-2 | ASSQNRGHGNTIY
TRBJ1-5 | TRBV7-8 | ASSPTGTPYQPQH
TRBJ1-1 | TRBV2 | ASSEDSLNTEAF
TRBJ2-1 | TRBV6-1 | ASSEQLAGDEQF
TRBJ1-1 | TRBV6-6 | ASSPRGLRVRGTEAF
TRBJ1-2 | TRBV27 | ASSLSVTGPYGYT
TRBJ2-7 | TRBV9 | ASSERGLADEQY
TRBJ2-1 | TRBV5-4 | ASSLEVTSDYNEQF
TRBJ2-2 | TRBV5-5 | ASSLVLASGGELF
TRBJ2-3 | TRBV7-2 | ASSRSGRVDTQY
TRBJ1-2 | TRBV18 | ASSPGLPGGYT
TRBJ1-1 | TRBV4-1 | ASSQAPLQGATEAF
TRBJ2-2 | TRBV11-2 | ASVSSPTNTGELF
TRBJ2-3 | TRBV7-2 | ASSSLAGVATDTQY
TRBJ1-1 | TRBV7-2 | ASSADRRLTEAF
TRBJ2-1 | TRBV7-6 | ASQATSGSYNEQF
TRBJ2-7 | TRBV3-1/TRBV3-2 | ASSHISPNRVGQGSFYEQY
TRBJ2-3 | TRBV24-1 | ATSDERGTHTQY
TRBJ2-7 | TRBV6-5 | ASSTGLATIYEQY
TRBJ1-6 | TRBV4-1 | ASSRGQDNSPLH
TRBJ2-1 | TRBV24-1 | ATSDPSGRAGSYNEQF